A single TCR beta chain is shown here with its context. The table came from immunoSEQ multiplex PCR; TCRdb's copy has only in-frame clones and leaves some out. The sample records about 160,000 clones, approximately 80% being singletons. This entry comes from a study of blood T cell repertoires in COVID-19. The sequenced material came from peripheral blood. This sequence was found in an older woman with acute or convalescent COVID-19.

In DNA, the CDR3 is TGTGCCAGCAGCCAAAGACAGGGGCTGTTTGCTTTCTTT. Translated, it gives CASSQRQGLFAFF. The chain joins TRBV28 to TRBJ1-1; 8 bases align to TRBD1. Germline-derived CDR1 and CDR2 are MDHEN and SYDVKM. V lost 6 bases and J lost 11; bases outside the gene matches: 11. This CDR3 is 13 amino acids long.